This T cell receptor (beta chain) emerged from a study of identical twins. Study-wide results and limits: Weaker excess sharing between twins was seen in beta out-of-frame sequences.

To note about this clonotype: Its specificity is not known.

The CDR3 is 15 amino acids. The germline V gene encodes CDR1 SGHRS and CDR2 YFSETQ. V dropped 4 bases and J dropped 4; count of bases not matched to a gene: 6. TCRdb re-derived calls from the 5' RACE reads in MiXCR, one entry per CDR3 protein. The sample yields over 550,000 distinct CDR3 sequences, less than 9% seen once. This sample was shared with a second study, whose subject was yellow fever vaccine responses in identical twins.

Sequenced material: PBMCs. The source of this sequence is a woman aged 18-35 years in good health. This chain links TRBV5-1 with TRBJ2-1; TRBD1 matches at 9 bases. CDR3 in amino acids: CASSRTGDFYNEQFF. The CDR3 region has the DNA TGCGCCAGCAGCCGGACAGGGGATTTTTACAATGAGCAGTTCTTC.